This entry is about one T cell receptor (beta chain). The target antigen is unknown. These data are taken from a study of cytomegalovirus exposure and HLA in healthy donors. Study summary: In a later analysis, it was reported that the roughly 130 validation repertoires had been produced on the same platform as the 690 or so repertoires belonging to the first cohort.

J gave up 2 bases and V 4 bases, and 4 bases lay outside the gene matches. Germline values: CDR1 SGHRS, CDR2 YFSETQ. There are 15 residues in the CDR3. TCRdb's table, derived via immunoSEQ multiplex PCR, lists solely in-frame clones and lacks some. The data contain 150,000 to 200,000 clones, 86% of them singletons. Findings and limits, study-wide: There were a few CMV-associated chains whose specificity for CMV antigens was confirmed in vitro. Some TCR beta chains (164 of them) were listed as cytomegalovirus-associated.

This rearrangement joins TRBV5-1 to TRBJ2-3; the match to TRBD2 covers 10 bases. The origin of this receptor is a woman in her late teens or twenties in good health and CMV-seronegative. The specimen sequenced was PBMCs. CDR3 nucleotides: TGCGCCAGCAGCAGAGCGGGGGGGACCACAGATACGCAGTATTTT. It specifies CASSRAGGTTDTQYF.